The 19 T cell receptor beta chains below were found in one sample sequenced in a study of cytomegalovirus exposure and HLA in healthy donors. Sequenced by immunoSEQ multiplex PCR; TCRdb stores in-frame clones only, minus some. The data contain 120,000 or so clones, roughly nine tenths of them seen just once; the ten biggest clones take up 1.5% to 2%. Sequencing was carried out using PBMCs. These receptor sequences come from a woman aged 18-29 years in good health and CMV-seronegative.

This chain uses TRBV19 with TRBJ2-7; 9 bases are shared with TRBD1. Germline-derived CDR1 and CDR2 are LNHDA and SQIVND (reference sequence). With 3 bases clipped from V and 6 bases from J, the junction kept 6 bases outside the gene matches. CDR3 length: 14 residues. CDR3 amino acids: CASSMGTGLGEQYF. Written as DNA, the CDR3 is TGTGCCAGTAGTATGGGGACAGGGTTGGGCGAGCAGTACTTC.

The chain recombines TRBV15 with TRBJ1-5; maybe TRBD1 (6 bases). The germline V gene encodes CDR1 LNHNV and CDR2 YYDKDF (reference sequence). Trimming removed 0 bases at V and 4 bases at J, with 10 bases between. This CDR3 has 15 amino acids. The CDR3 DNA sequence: TGTGCCACCAGCAGAGACCCACAGGGAAATCAGCCCCAGCATTTT. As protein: CATSRDPQGNQPQHF.

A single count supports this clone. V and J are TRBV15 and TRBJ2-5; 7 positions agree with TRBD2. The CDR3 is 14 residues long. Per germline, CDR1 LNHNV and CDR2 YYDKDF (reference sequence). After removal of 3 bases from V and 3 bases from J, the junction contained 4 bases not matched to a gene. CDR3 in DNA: TGTGCCACCAGCAGGGGGGGGACCGAAGAGACCCAGTACTTC. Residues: CATSRGGTEETQYF.

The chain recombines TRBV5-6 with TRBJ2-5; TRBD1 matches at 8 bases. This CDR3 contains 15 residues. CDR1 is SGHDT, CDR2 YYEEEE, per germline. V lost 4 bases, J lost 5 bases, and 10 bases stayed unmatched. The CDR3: CASSTGTGPVETQYF. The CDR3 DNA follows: TGTGCCAGCAGCACCGGGACAGGCCCTGTGGAGACCCAGTACTTC.

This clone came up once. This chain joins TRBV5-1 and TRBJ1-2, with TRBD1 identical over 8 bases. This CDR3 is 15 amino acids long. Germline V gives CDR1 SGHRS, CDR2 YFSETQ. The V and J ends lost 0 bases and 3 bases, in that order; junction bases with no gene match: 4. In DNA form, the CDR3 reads TGCGCCAGCAGCTTGGCGGCAGGGGGCGACTATGGCTACACCTTC. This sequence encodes CASSLAAGGDYGYTF. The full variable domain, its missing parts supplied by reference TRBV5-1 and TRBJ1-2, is KAGVTQTPRYLIKTRGQQVTLSCSPISGHRSVSWYQQTPGQGLQFLFEYFSETQRNKGNFPGRFSGRQFSNSRSEMNVSTLELGDSALYLCASSLAAGGDYGYTFGSGTRLTVV.

CDR3 coding DNA: TGTGCCAGCAGATCCCCGGGACAGGGGTCCGAGCAGTACTTC. Amino acids: CASRSPGQGSEQYF. The chain joins TRBV28 to TRBJ2-7; 10 bases fit TRBD1. CDR1 MDHEN and CDR2 SYDVKM come from the germline V gene. Trimming cost V 6 bases and J 6 bases; bases outside gene matches: 8. The CDR3 is 14 amino acids.

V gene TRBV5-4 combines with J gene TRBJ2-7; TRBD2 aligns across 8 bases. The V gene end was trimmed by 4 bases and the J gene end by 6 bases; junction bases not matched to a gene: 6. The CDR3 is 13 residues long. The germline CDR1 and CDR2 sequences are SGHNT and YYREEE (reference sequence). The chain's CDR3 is CASSLRREGEQYF. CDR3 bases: TGTGCCAGCAGCCTCCGTCGGGAGGGCGAGCAGTACTTC.

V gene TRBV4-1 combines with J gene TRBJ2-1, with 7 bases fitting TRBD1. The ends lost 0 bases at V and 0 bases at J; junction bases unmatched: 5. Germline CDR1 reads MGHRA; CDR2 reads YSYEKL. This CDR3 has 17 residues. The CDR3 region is CASSQDRGQSSYNEQFF. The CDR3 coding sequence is TGCGCCAGCAGCCAAGATAGGGGGCAGAGCTCCTACAATGAGCAGTTCTTC.

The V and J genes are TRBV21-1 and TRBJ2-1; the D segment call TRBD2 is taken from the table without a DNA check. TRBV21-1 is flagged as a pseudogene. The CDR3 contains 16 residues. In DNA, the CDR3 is TGTGCCAGCAGCAAAGGGGGACTATCCATCTACAATGAGCAGTTCTTC. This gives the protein CASSKGGLSIYNEQFF.

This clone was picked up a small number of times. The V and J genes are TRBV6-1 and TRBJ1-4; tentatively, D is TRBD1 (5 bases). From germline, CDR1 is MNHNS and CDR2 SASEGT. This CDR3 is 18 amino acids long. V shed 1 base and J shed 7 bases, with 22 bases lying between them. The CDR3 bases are TGTGCCAGCAGTGAAGTCCCCGGGGGTTCCGAGGTGGTTGAAAAACTGTTTTTT. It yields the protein CASSEVPGGSEVVEKLFF.

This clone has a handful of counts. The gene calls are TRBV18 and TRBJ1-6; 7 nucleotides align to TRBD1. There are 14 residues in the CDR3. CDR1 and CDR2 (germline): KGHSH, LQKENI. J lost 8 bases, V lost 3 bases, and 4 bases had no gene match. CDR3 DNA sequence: TGTGCCAGCTCACCCGGACAGGCGGATTCACCCCTCCACTTT. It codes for CASSPGQADSPLHF.

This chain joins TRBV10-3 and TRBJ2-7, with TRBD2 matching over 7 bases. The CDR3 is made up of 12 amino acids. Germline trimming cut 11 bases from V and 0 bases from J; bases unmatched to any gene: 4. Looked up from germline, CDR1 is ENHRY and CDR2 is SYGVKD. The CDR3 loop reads CASGTTSYEQYF. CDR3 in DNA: TGTGCCTCAGGGACTACCTCCTACGAGCAGTACTTC.

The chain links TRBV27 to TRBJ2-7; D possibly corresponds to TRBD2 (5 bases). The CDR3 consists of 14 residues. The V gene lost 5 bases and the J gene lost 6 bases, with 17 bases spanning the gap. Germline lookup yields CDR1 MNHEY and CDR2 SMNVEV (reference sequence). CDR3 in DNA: TGTGCCAGCAGTCTCAAGGCCCACGGGATCGAGCAGTACTTC. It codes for CASSLKAHGIEQYF.

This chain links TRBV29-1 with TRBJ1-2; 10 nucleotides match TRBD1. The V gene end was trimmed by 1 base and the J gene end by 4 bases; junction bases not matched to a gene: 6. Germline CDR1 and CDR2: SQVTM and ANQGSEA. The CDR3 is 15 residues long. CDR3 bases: TGCAGCGTTGAAGGGAAGGACAGGGGGACCTATGGCTACACCTTC. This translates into CSVEGKDRGTYGYTF.

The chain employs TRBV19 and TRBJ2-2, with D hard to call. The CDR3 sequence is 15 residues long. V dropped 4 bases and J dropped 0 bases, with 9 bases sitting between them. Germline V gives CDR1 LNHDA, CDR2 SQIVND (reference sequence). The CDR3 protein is CASSNSYANTGELFF. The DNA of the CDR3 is TGTGCCAGTAGTAACAGCTACGCGAACACCGGGGAGCTGTTTTTT.

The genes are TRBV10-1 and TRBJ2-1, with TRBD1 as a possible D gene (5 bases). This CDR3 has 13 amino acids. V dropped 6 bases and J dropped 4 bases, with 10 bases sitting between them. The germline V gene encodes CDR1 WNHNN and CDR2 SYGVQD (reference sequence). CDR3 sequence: CASSDDSYNEQFF. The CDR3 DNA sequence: TGCGCCAGCAGCGATGACAGTTACAATGAGCAGTTCTTC.

The CDR3 reads CASRSLAGDQAEQFF. The CDR3 nucleotides are TGTGCCAGCAGGTCCCTAGCGGGAGATCAGGCTGAGCAGTTCTTC. This chain joins TRBV7-2 and TRBJ2-1; 10 positions agree with TRBD2. The CDR3 has 15 amino acids. After removal of 6 bases from V and 9 bases from J, the junction contained 11 bases not matched to a gene. Germline CDR1 SGHTA, CDR2 FQGNSA. Full variable domain (outside the CDR3, taken from reference TRBV7-2 and TRBJ2-1): GAGVSQSPSNKVTEKGKDVELRCDPISGHTALYWYRQSLGQGLEFLIYFQGNSAPDKSGLPSDRFSAERTGGSVSTLTIQRTQQEDSAVYLCASRSLAGDQAEQFFGPGTRLTVL.

CDR3 nucleotides: TGTGCCAGCAGTCTGGTGACAGGGTCGGCAGGAAACACCATATATTTT. Protein: CASSLVTGSAGNTIYF. V gene TRBV28 combines with J gene TRBJ1-3; 7 bases map to TRBD1. The CDR3 extends over 16 amino acids. Germline loops: CDR1 MDHEN, CDR2 SYDVKM. J gave up 4 bases and V 5 bases, and 11 bases lay outside the gene matches.

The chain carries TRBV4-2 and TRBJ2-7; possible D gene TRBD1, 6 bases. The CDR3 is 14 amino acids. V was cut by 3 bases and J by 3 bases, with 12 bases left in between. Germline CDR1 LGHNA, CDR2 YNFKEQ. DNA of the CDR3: TGTGCCAGCAGCCAGCTCGGACAGTACTACGAGCAGTACTTC. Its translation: CASSQLGQYYEQYF.